The 23 T cell receptor beta chains presented below share a single source sample, sequenced in a study of glioma-infiltrating T cells after dendritic cell vaccination. Libraries were prepared by immunoSEQ multiplex PCR; TCRdb keeps only in-frame clonotypes and omits some of them. Of approximately 100,000 clones listed, approximately 80% were seen once; the top ten hold about 6.5%. This sample comprised blood, obtained before dendritic cell vaccination. The receptors derive from a human donor with glioblastoma.

V gene TRBV10-3 combines with J gene TRBJ2-3; 12 positions match TRBD2. Trimming at V came to 5 bases and at J to 4 bases, leaving 7 bases not matched to a gene. There are 16 residues in the CDR3. Per germline, CDR1 ENHRY and CDR2 SYGVKD. The CDR3 nucleotides read TGTGCCATCAGTAGACTAGCGGGAGTGGGCGCAGATACGCAGTATTTT. The encoded protein is CAISRLAGVGADTQYF.

This clone was picked up a small number of times. The chain combines TRBV7-9 with TRBJ2-3, with 7 nucleotides matching TRBD1. The CDR3 runs to 14 residues. Losses at the gene ends were 4 bases for V and 5 bases for J; bases not matched to a gene: 6. The germline gives CDR1 SEHNR, CDR2 FQNEAQ (reference sequence). CDR3 sequence: CASSYRDSLDTQYF. CDR3 DNA sequence: TGTGCCAGCAGCTACCGGGACAGTTTAGATACGCAGTATTTT.

This chain links TRBV4-1 with TRBJ1-2; TRBD1 might be the D (5 bases). Trimming stripped 0 bases from V and 2 bases from J, with 7 bases between. CDR1 and CDR2 (germline): MGHRA, YSYEKL. The CDR3 runs to 14 residues. The CDR3, as DNA: TGCGCCAGCAGCCAAGATCCAGGGAACTATGGCTACACCTTC. Encoded protein: CASSQDPGNYGYTF.

V is TRBV28 and J is TRBJ2-5; TRBD2 matches at 7 bases. Germline CDR1 MDHEN, CDR2 SYDVKM. CDR3 length: 14 residues. V shed 3 bases, J shed 4 bases, and the junction held 5 bases outside the gene matches. The CDR3 DNA follows: TGTGCCAGCAGTTTCGGGGGAGGGAGAGAGACCCAGTACTTC. This gives the protein CASSFGGGRETQYF.

This clone has only a few counts. This chain links TRBV7-8 with TRBJ2-2, with 8 nucleotides matching TRBD1. Germline CDR1 is SGHVS and CDR2 is FQNEAQ. The CDR3 totals 16 residues. Trimming took 5 bases from V and 1 from J; bases not matched to a gene: 6. The CDR3 sequence: CASSPPGTGNTGELFF. The CDR3, as DNA: TGTGCCAGCAGCCCCCCCGGGACAGGGAACACCGGGGAGCTGTTTTTT.

The rearrangement uses TRBV2 and TRBJ2-5; 9 nucleotides align to TRBD2. The germline gives CDR1 SNHLY, CDR2 FYNNEI. V dropped 6 bases and J dropped 7; count of bases not matched to a gene: 9. This CDR3 contains 14 residues. This CDR3 reads CASSTLAGEGTQYF. The CDR3 DNA sequence: TGTGCCAGCAGCACTTTAGCGGGAGAGGGGACCCAGTACTTC.

The chain is built from TRBV5-6 and TRBJ1-5; 7 bases map to TRBD1. This CDR3 is built from 17 residues. Germline-derived CDR1 and CDR2 are SGHDT and YYEEEE. V gave up 2 bases and J gave up 1 base; unmatched junction bases: 9. The CDR3 here is CASSFRQGVVSNQPQHF. The CDR3 nucleotides read TGTGCCAGCAGCTTTAGACAGGGAGTGGTGAGCAATCAGCCCCAGCATTTT.

V is TRBV5-1 and J is TRBJ1-1, with 7 bases that match TRBD1. Germline CDR1 SGHRS, CDR2 YFSETQ. This CDR3 comprises 13 residues. The J segment lost 4 bases and the V segment lost 3 bases, leaving 3 bases of the junction unmatched. The CDR3 DNA reads as TGCGCCAGCAGCTCATCAGGGGGCACTGAAGCTTTCTTT. The encoded protein is CASSSSGGTEAFF. Drawing the rest from reference TRBV5-1 and TRBJ1-1, the complete variable domain is KAGVTQTPRYLIKTRGQQVTLSCSPISGHRSVSWYQQTPGQGLQFLFEYFSETQRNKGNFPGRFSGRQFSNSRSEMNVSTLELGDSALYLCASSSSGGTEAFFGQGTRLTVV.

The V and J genes are TRBV2 and TRBJ2-1; D uncertain. The germline gives CDR1 SNHLY, CDR2 FYNNEI. V lost 2 bases and J 6 bases, leaving 8 bases between the germline ends. The CDR3 consists of 13 residues. This CDR3 reads CASSEYVRNEQFF. The DNA of the CDR3 is TGTGCCAGCAGTGAATATGTCCGCAATGAGCAGTTCTTC.

J is TRBJ1-2 and V is TRBV29-1; D uncertain. The V end was cut by 2 bases, the J end by 8 bases, with 12 bases between. Germline CDR1 SQVTM, CDR2 ANQGSEA. This CDR3 is 12 amino acids long. This chain's CDR3 is CSVETGFGGYTF. The CDR3 bases are TGCAGCGTTGAAACGGGGTTTGGCGGCTACACCTTC.

The V and J genes are TRBV2 and TRBJ1-5, with 7 bases lining up with TRBD1. CDR1 and CDR2 from the germline V gene are SNHLY and FYNNEI. The CDR3 spans 13 residues. Trimming took 4 bases from V and 4 from J; bases not matched to a gene: 1. DNA of the CDR3: TGTGCCAGCAGTGGACAGGGTAATCAGCCCCAGCATTTT. Residues: CASSGQGNQPQHF.

The rearrangement links TRBV7-3 to TRBJ2-2; 11 positions match TRBD1. The CDR3 is made up of 16 amino acids. CDR1 and CDR2 (germline): SGHTA, FQGTGA. Trimming cost V 1 base and J 3 bases; bases outside gene matches: 1. CDR3 sequence reads: CASSLMGQGDTGELFF. The CDR3 DNA sequence: TGTGCCAGCAGCTTAATGGGACAGGGGGACACCGGGGAGCTGTTTTTT.

The chain joins TRBV4-1 to TRBJ2-5; D may be TRBD1 (5 bases). The V gene lost 3 bases and the J gene lost 5 bases, with 16 bases spanning the gap. The germline CDR1 and CDR2 sequences are MGHRA and YSYEKL. CDR3 length: 15 residues. The CDR3 is CASSHTGPKGETQYF. Written as DNA, the CDR3 is TGCGCCAGCAGCCATACCGGGCCAAAGGGGGAGACCCAGTACTTC.

V and J are TRBV5-5 and TRBJ1-1; no firm D call. In germline, CDR1 is SGHKS, CDR2 YYEKEE (reference sequence). The CDR3 has 14 residues. Trimming took 0 bases from V and 2 from J, leaving 8 bases between them. The CDR3, as DNA: TGTGCCAGCAGCTTGGTGGAGGGAAACACTGAAGCTTTCTTT. This translates into CASSLVEGNTEAFF.

This clone was seen a single time. This rearrangement joins TRBV7-9 to TRBJ2-7, with a tentative D call TRBD2 (6 bases). The CDR3 extends over 14 amino acids. In germline, CDR1 is SEHNR, CDR2 FQNEAQ (reference sequence). With 7 bases removed from V and 0 bases from J, the gap between germline ends came to 13 bases. The CDR3 DNA follows: TGTGCCAGCAATGGGGGGAGCGACTCCTACGAGCAGTACTTC. Translated, it gives CASNGGSDSYEQYF.

This clone was counted a few times. This sequence joins TRBV19 and TRBJ1-2; 8 bases match TRBD1. The germline V gene has CDR1 LNHDA and CDR2 SQIVND (reference sequence). The CDR3 contains 14 residues. V trimming: 6 bases; J trimming: 4 bases; junction bases outside the gene matches: 7. The CDR3: CASRSGGPSYGYTF. For the CDR3, the DNA is TGTGCCAGTAGATCAGGGGGCCCATCCTATGGCTACACCTTC.

The gene calls are TRBV19 and TRBJ2-7; a possible D gene is TRBD1 (6 bases). The germline V gene encodes CDR1 LNHDA and CDR2 SQIVND (reference sequence). CDR3 size: 14 residues. V lost 5 bases, J lost 0 bases, and 11 bases lay in between. The CDR3 spells CASSSDRLSYEQYF. As DNA, the CDR3 is TGTGCCAGTAGTTCGGACAGACTCTCCTACGAGCAGTACTTC.

V usage is TRBV5-6 and J usage is TRBJ1-3; possibly TRBD1 for D (5 bases). Germline values: CDR1 SGHDT, CDR2 YYEEEE. With 4 bases removed from V and 0 bases from J, the gap between germline ends came to 14 bases. The CDR3 consists of 16 residues. Here the CDR3 reads CASSHQGPLSGNTIYF. In DNA form, the CDR3 reads TGTGCCAGCAGCCATCAGGGCCCACTCTCTGGAAACACCATATATTTT.

The chain couples TRBV19 to TRBJ1-1; 7 nucleotides agree with TRBD1. CDR1 is LNHDA, CDR2 SQIVND, per germline (reference sequence). V lost 0 bases and J lost 2; bases outside the gene matches: 12. There are 18 residues in the CDR3. CDR3 coding DNA: TGTGCCAGTAGTATAGAACGTCCCGGGACAGTTTTCAACACTGAAGCTTTCTTT. Amino acids: CASSIERPGTVFNTEAFF. The entire variable domain, with the rest obtained from reference TRBV19 and TRBJ1-1, is as follows: DGGITQSPKYLFRKEGQNVTLSCEQNLNHDAMYWYRQDPGQGLRLIYYSQIVNDFQKGDIAEGYSVSREKKESFPLTVTSAQKNPTAFYLCASSIERPGTVFNTEAFFGQGTRLTVV.

J is TRBJ1-1 and V is TRBV11-2; TRBD1 matches at 8 bases. Per germline, CDR1 SGHAT and CDR2 FQNNGV. The CDR3 consists of 13 residues. V lost 3 bases, J lost 10 bases, and 7 bases stayed unmatched. The CDR3, as DNA: TGTGCCAGCAGCTTGCTACAGGGGGGGATAGCTTTCTTT. It encodes CASSLLQGGIAFF.

In DNA form, the CDR3 reads TGTGCCAGCAGTCACCCCGCCGGGGAAGGCTATGGCTACACCTTC. As protein: CASSHPAGEGYGYTF. The J gene is TRBJ1-2, the V gene TRBV5-4; D is unclear. Germline V gene data show CDR1 as SGHNT and CDR2 as YYREEE (reference sequence). V lost 5 bases, J lost 4 bases, and 18 bases lay in between. CDR3 length: 15 amino acids.

V usage is TRBV5-4 and J usage is TRBJ2-1; 7 bases match TRBD2. With 4 bases clipped from V and 10 bases from J, the junction kept 11 bases outside the gene matches. The CDR3 extends over 14 amino acids. Germline V CDR1 and CDR2: SGHNT, YYREEE (reference sequence). The CDR3 nucleotides are TGTGCCAGCAGCCACGAATTTTTACTAGCGGAGCAGTTCTTC. It encodes CASSHEFLLAEQFF.

The V and J genes are TRBV7-2 and TRBJ2-3, with D possibly being TRBD2 (5 bases). The CDR3 extends over 13 amino acids. V was cut by 4 bases and J by 4 bases, with 9 bases left in between. Germline-derived CDR1 and CDR2 are SGHTA and FQGNSA. The CDR3 region is CASSYDGADTQYF. DNA for the CDR3: TGTGCCAGCAGCTACGACGGGGCAGATACGCAGTATTTT. The full variable domain, with the rest looked up from reference TRBV7-2 and TRBJ2-3, is GAGVSQSPSNKVTEKGKDVELRCDPISGHTALYWYRQSLGQGLEFLIYFQGNSAPDKSGLPSDRFSAERTGGSVSTLTIQRTQQEDSAVYLCASSYDGADTQYFGPGTRLTVL.